Below, 30 T cell receptor beta chains from the same sample are listed, as sequenced in a study of shared clonotypes between healthy human individuals. Method: immunoSEQ multiplex PCR; TCRdb's copy keeps in-frame clones and lacks some. The repertoire holds over a million clones, with around 82% as singletons. The source material was memory CD4+ T cells from PBMCs. As to subset: CD45RA-negative fraction. The source is a man between 18 and 29 years old in good health. Some clones in this sample may be carry-over from other donors' samples.

The chain carries TRBV2 and TRBJ1-1; 8 nucleotides line up with TRBD1. The CDR3 spans 13 residues. Germline-derived CDR1 and CDR2 are SNHLY and FYNNEI. After removal of 2 bases from V and 14 bases from J, the junction contained 10 bases not matched to a gene. The CDR3 coding sequence is TGTGCCAGCAGTGAACAGGGGACAGGCAGAAACTTCTTT. Its protein is CASSEQGTGRNFF.

Comment on this clone: The sample contains more than one DNA sequence encoding this CDR3. The J gene is TRBJ1-1, the V gene TRBV28; 8 bases are a match to TRBD1. CDR3 length equals 14 residues. Germline CDR1 MDHEN, CDR2 SYDVKM. V lost 0 bases and J lost 4; bases outside the gene matches: 1. Written as DNA, the CDR3 is TGTGCCAGCAGTTTATGGCAGGGGGCCACTGAAGCTTTCTTT. It codes for CASSLWQGATEAFF.

The table lists this clone with a few counts. V and J are TRBV10-3 and TRBJ2-7, with D unresolved. The V end lost 3 bases, the J end lost 3 bases, and 6 bases lay between the germline ends. Germline CDR1 ENHRY, CDR2 SYGVKD. The CDR3 is 12 residues long. CDR3 region: CAISDQVYEQYF. The CDR3 DNA sequence: TGTGCCATCAGTGATCAGGTCTACGAGCAGTACTTC.

This clone was seen many times. The CDR3 spells CASSSPGRGTGELFF. CDR3 nucleotide sequence: TGTGCCAGCAGCTCCCCTGGTCGGGGCACCGGGGAGCTGTTTTTT. The chain links TRBV11-3 to TRBJ2-2, with a tentative D call TRBD2 (5 bases). Germline V gives CDR1 SGHNT, CDR2 YENEEA. Trimming shortened V by 4 bases and J by 4 bases, and 13 bases separated the two germline ends. The CDR3 is 15 amino acids.

Worth noting for this clone: Other DNA sequences from this sample encode an identical CDR3 as well. The rearrangement uses TRBV7-2 and TRBJ1-2; weak D call: TRBD1 (5 bases). The CDR3 loop spans 13 amino acids. Germline assignment: CDR1 SGHTA and CDR2 FQGNSA. V gave up 1 base and J gave up 4 bases, with 7 bases separating them. CDR3 bases: TGTGCCAGCAGCTTAGGGACATCCTATGGCTACACCTTC. Encoded protein: CASSLGTSYGYTF.

A remark on this clone: The junction does not match germline at one end; this may be a read error. The same CDR3 can be traced to other DNA sequences in this sample. This chain links TRBV30 with TRBJ2-7; D may correspond to TRBD1 or TRBD2 (5 bases each). This CDR3 comprises 12 residues. Per the germline V gene, CDR1 is GTSNPN and CDR2 is SVGIG (reference sequence). In DNA, the CDR3 is TGCGCCTGGGGGTCCGGCCGGGGAGAGCAGTACTTC. This gives the protein CAWGSGRGEQYF.

This clone was seen a handful of times. The genes are TRBV6-1 and TRBJ1-5; perhaps TRBD1 as D (5 bases). CDR1 and CDR2 (germline): MNHNS, SASEGT. Trimming stripped 4 bases from V and 4 bases from J, with 8 bases between. The CDR3 has 13 residues. The CDR3 sequence: CASSVRGNQPQHF. CDR3 in DNA: TGTGCCAGCAGTGTTAGGGGAAATCAGCCCCAGCATTTT.

The chain couples TRBV29-1 to TRBJ1-6; no reliable D call. The CDR3 spans 13 residues. The V gene lost 5 bases and the J gene lost 10 bases, with 15 bases spanning the gap. Germline lookup yields CDR1 SQVTM and CDR2 ANQGSEA. DNA for the CDR3: TGCAGCGTTAAGTATTTTCTCGAGTCACCCCTCCACTTT. Translation gives CSVKYFLESPLHF.

This clone was seen more than once but under ten times. The chain combines TRBV7-9 with TRBJ1-5; D not certain. The CDR3 sequence is 15 residues long. Trimming removed 5 bases from V and 0 bases from J, with 11 bases in between. Per germline, CDR1 SEHNR and CDR2 FQNEAQ (reference sequence). The CDR3 sequence is CASSPPGSSNQPQHF. The CDR3 DNA follows: TGTGCCAGCAGCCCTCCGGGTTCTAGCAATCAGCCCCAGCATTTT.

The gene calls are TRBV18 and TRBJ2-7; tentatively, D is TRBD2 (5 bases). This CDR3 has 14 amino acids. Between the trimmed V and J ends, which lost 3 bases and 1 base, there was a span of 10 bases. Germline V gene sequence: CDR1 KGHSH, CDR2 LQKENI. In nucleotides, the CDR3 is TGTGCCAGCTCACCCCCGGGGATTTCCTACGAGCAGTACTTC. It encodes CASSPPGISYEQYF. The whole variable domain, filled in from reference TRBV18 and TRBJ2-7, reads NAGVMQNPRHLVRRRGQEARLRCSPMKGHSHVYWYRQLPEEGLKFMVYLQKENIIDESGMPKERFSAEFPKEGPSILRIQQVVRGDSAAYFCASSPPGISYEQYFGPGTRLTVT.

V gene TRBV28 combines with J gene TRBJ2-5; D may be TRBD2 (5 bases). Trimming took 0 bases from V and 2 from J, leaving 10 bases between them. The CDR3 consists of 15 residues. Germline-derived CDR1 and CDR2 are MDHEN and SYDVKM. CDR3 protein: CASSLWAAEQETQYF. The CDR3 DNA follows: TGTGCCAGCAGTTTATGGGCAGCGGAACAAGAGACCCAGTACTTC.

This clone was observed a single time. The chain links TRBV11-2 to TRBJ1-2; D is unresolved. Germline CDR1 SGHAT, CDR2 FQNNGV. The CDR3 loop spans 13 amino acids. V lost 6 bases to trimming and J lost 3 bases, with 11 bases between them. This chain's CDR3 is CASRGSLHYGYTF. In nucleotides, the CDR3 is TGTGCCAGCAGGGGGTCCCTACACTATGGCTACACCTTC.

The rearrangement joins TRBV29-1 to TRBJ1-2; 7 bases align to TRBD1. V lost 3 bases to trimming and J lost 4 bases; unmatched junction nucleotides: 8. In germline, CDR1 is SQVTM, CDR2 ANQGSEA. The CDR3 totals 14 residues. This CDR3 is CSVEGRGVSYGYTF. DNA of the CDR3: TGCAGCGTTGAGGGCAGGGGGGTTTCCTATGGCTACACCTTC. Full variable domain (rest looked up from reference TRBV29-1 and TRBJ1-2): SAVISQKPSRDICQRGTSLTIQCQVDSQVTMMFWYRQQPGQSLTLIATANQGSEATYESGFVIDKFPISRPNLTFSTLTVSNMSPEDSSIYLCSVEGRGVSYGYTFGSGTRLTVV.

The gene calls are TRBV27 and TRBJ2-7; the match to TRBD1 covers 11 bases. The CDR3 extends over 14 amino acids. Germline V lookup: CDR1 MNHEY, CDR2 SMNVEV (reference sequence). The trim removed 6 bases at V and 6 bases at J, leaving 7 bases unmatched. The CDR3 loop reads CASRKAGTGGEQYF. CDR3 DNA sequence: TGTGCCAGCAGGAAAGCCGGGACAGGGGGCGAGCAGTACTTC.

The V gene is TRBV5-1, the J gene TRBJ2-7; D may be TRBD2 (5 bases). There are 14 residues in the CDR3. Germline values: CDR1 SGHRS, CDR2 YFSETQ. V was clipped by 0 bases and J by 7 bases, with 14 bases between them. CDR3 residues: CASSLAPGSWEQYF. CDR3 nucleotide sequence: TGCGCCAGCAGCTTGGCCCCGGGGTCGTGGGAGCAGTACTTC.

This clone was detected a few times. V is TRBV7-9 and J is TRBJ1-1; D ambiguous. The V end lost 4 bases, the J end lost 0 bases, and 18 bases lay between the germline ends. Germline values: CDR1 SEHNR, CDR2 FQNEAQ (reference sequence). The CDR3 totals 17 residues. CDR3 bases: TGTGCCAGCAGCTCAGCCAACTCGGGAACTCTGAACACTGAAGCTTTCTTT. Translated: CASSSANSGTLNTEAFF.

The chain combines TRBV29-1 with TRBJ2-3; D not certain. V was pared by 5 bases and J by 2 bases, with 11 bases between. Per germline, CDR1 SQVTM and CDR2 ANQGSEA. The CDR3 is 13 residues long. CDR3 loop: CSVRGRATDTQYF. CDR3 nucleotides: TGCAGCGTTCGTGGCCGTGCCACAGATACGCAGTATTTT.

This clone was detected a few times. The genes are TRBV18 and TRBJ1-1; no definite D call. Trimming stripped 3 bases from V and 6 bases from J, with 11 bases between. The CDR3 spans 13 residues. Germline V lookup: CDR1 KGHSH, CDR2 LQKENI. This chain's CDR3 is CASSPASGSEAFF. CDR3 DNA: TGTGCCAGCTCACCCGCGTCCGGTTCTGAAGCTTTCTTT. Drawing the rest from reference TRBV18 and TRBJ1-1, the complete variable domain is NAGVMQNPRHLVRRRGQEARLRCSPMKGHSHVYWYRQLPEEGLKFMVYLQKENIIDESGMPKERFSAEFPKEGPSILRIQQVVRGDSAAYFCASSPASGSEAFFGQGTRLTVV.

The rearrangement joins TRBV19 to TRBJ2-3; 11 nucleotides match TRBD2. Germline lookup yields CDR1 LNHDA and CDR2 SQIVND (reference sequence). The length of the CDR3 is 14 residues. V lost 6 bases and J lost 4; bases outside the gene matches: 3. In DNA, the CDR3 is TGTGCCAGTAGCCCGGGACTAGCGGCAGATACGCAGTATTTT. Its translation is CASSPGLAADTQYF.

The chain employs TRBV2 and TRBJ1-5, with D maybe TRBD1 (5 bases). The CDR3 length is 16 residues. Germline-derived CDR1 and CDR2 are SNHLY and FYNNEI. V was trimmed by 0 bases and J by 6 bases, leaving 15 bases between them. CDR3 DNA: TGTGCCAGCAGTGAAGCGCGGGGGGATAAGGGTCAGCCCCAGCATTTT. This translates into CASSEARGDKGQPQHF.

The chain couples TRBV7-3 to TRBJ2-5; D is unclear. Germline V lookup: CDR1 SGHTA, CDR2 FQGTGA. This CDR3 is 13 amino acids long. Trimming shortened V by 2 bases and J by 4 bases, and 8 bases separated the two germline ends. CDR3 DNA sequence: TGTGCCAGCAGCTTATCCGTCCTAGAGACCCAGTACTTC. Protein sequence: CASSLSVLETQYF.

The chain couples TRBV20-1 to TRBJ2-1, with a possible D match to TRBD2 (6 bases). This CDR3 is built from 11 residues. CDR1 is DFQATT and CDR2 is SNEGSKA in the germline V gene (reference sequence). DNA for the CDR3: TGCAGCGTGGGGGGATACAATGAGCAGTTCTTC. Translating gives CSVGGYNEQFF.

For this clone: Distinct nucleotide sequences in the sample also encode this CDR3. The V call is TRBV6-4, the J call TRBJ2-3, with TRBD1 identical over 12 bases. Germline lookup yields CDR1 MRHNA and CDR2 SNTAGT. The CDR3 sequence is 14 residues long. Trimming took 2 bases from V and 6 from J; bases not matched to a gene: 0. CDR3 protein: CASSDGTGGDTQYF. DNA for the CDR3: TGTGCCAGCAGTGACGGGACAGGGGGCGATACGCAGTATTTT.

The genes are TRBV6-1 and TRBJ1-2; no firm D call. V was shortened by 1 base and J by 7 bases, with 13 bases between the two germline ends. CDR3 length: 14 amino acids. The germline CDR1 and CDR2 sequences are MNHNS and SASEGT. The CDR3 is CASSEGWGGGGYTF. The CDR3 nucleotides are TGTGCCAGCAGTGAAGGATGGGGTGGAGGTGGCTACACCTTC.

The count of this clone is one. The rearrangement links TRBV14 to TRBJ1-3; unclear D gene. Trimming cost V 0 bases and J 2 bases, with 11 bases left between them. The CDR3 runs to 16 residues. From germline, CDR1 is SGHDN and CDR2 FVKESK. The DNA of the CDR3 is TGTGCCAGCAGCCAAGAATTGCAGAGCCCTGGAAACACCATATATTTT. Its translation is CASSQELQSPGNTIYF.

The V gene is TRBV5-1, the J gene TRBJ2-2, with TRBD1 matching over 8 bases. Germline CDR1 SGHRS, CDR2 YFSETQ. The CDR3 has 18 residues. Trimming at V came to 4 bases and at J to 3 bases, leaving 14 bases not matched to a gene. In DNA form, the CDR3 reads TGCGCCAGCAGCCCCTTACGATCGGACAGGGAGTACACCGGGGAGCTGTTTTTT. As protein: CASSPLRSDREYTGELFF.

About this clone itself: The same CDR3 can be traced to other DNA sequences in this sample. The V gene is TRBV28, the J gene TRBJ2-1; TRBD2 matches at 10 bases. Germline CDR1 reads MDHEN; CDR2 reads SYDVKM. V lost 7 bases to trimming and J lost 3 bases; unmatched junction nucleotides: 0. This CDR3 is 13 amino acids long. DNA of the CDR3: TGTGCCAGCACTAGCGGGAGCTACAATGAGCAGTTCTTC. Translation gives CASTSGSYNEQFF.

There are many counts of this clone. This rearrangement joins TRBV18 to TRBJ2-7; D perhaps matches TRBD1 (6 bases). Trimming shortened V by 4 bases and J by 5 bases, and 18 bases separated the two germline ends. The germline CDR1 and CDR2 sequences are KGHSH and LQKENI. The CDR3 is 15 residues long. Written as DNA, the CDR3 is TGTGCCAGCTCACGGTCTCAAAGGGGGATCAACGAGCAGTACTTC. The encoded protein is CASSRSQRGINEQYF.

The chain employs TRBV6-5 and TRBJ2-1; a weak D match, TRBD2 (6 bases). CDR3 size: 11 residues. CDR1 MNHEY and CDR2 SVGAGI come from the germline V gene. Written as DNA, the CDR3 is TGTTCTCATGGGGGGAACAATGAGCAGTTCTTC. It encodes CSHGGNNEQFF.

In the case of this clone: Other DNA sequences in this specimen translate into the identical CDR3. V and J are TRBV7-2 and TRBJ1-5, with D possibly being TRBD1 (5 bases). Germline CDR1 SGHTA, CDR2 FQGNSA. This CDR3 has 14 residues. V was shortened by 5 bases and J by 2 bases, with 10 bases between the two germline ends. The CDR3 protein is CASSPTGGNQPQHF. CDR3 DNA sequence: TGTGCCAGCAGCCCCACGGGGGGCAATCAGCCCCAGCATTTT. Looking up the rest from reference TRBV7-2 and TRBJ1-5 gives the full variable domain: GAGVSQSPSNKVTEKGKDVELRCDPISGHTALYWYRQSLGQGLEFLIYFQGNSAPDKSGLPSDRFSAERTGGSVSTLTIQRTQQEDSAVYLCASSPTGGNQPQHFGDGTRLSIL.